This TCR beta chain was observed in a study of blood T cell repertoires in COVID-19. Study in general: Sample material is recorded as cDNA or gDNA derived from T cells, B-cell-depleted T cells, or PBMCs.

Germline CDR1 and CDR2: SGHAT and FQNNGV. Germline trimming cut 4 bases from V and 7 bases from J; bases unmatched to any gene: 15. This CDR3 region has 16 residues. Sequencing used immunoSEQ multiplex PCR; TCRdb keeps in-frame clones, though not all of them. The profile covers around 200,000 clones, with roughly four fifths appearing a single time and about 2.7% taken by the ten largest. The rearrangement joins TRBV11-2 to TRBJ2-7; 8 positions agree with TRBD1. The sequenced material came from peripheral blood. The source is a human donor with acute or convalescent COVID-19. The donor label of this sample is uncertain. The CDR3 DNA follows: TGTGCCAGCAGCTCGCCCAGGACAGGGTTGGCAAGTGAGCAGTACTTC. Residues: CASSSPRTGLASEQYF.